These 26 T cell receptor beta chains came from one sample sequenced in a study of blood T cell repertoires in COVID-19. Repertoires were generated with immunoSEQ multiplex PCR, while TCRdb's copy carries only in-frame clones and drops some. The sample carries 80,000 or so clones, 85% recorded once. Sequencing input: peripheral blood. The receptors shown here come from a man in his sixties with COVID-19, enrolled during active disease.

This chain uses TRBV5-1 with TRBJ1-6; maybe TRBD1 (6 bases). With 0 bases removed from V and 6 bases from J, the gap between germline ends came to 7 bases. The CDR3 length is 14 residues. Looked up from germline, CDR1 is SGHRS and CDR2 is YFSETQ. Here the CDR3 DNA reads TGCGCCAGCAGCTTGGACAGGGCTAATTCACCCCTCCACTTT. It specifies CASSLDRANSPLHF. Filled out from reference TRBV5-1 and TRBJ1-6, the complete variable domain reads KAGVTQTPRYLIKTRGQQVTLSCSPISGHRSVSWYQQTPGQGLQFLFEYFSETQRNKGNFPGRFSGRQFSNSRSEMNVSTLELGDSALYLCASSLDRANSPLHFGNGTRLTVT.

The chain couples TRBV5-5 to TRBJ1-4, with D maybe TRBD1 (5 bases). Germline loops: CDR1 SGHKS, CDR2 YYEKEE (reference sequence). This CDR3 contains 15 residues. Trimming pared 4 bases from V and 5 bases from J, leaving 15 bases between. The CDR3 DNA reads TGTGCCAGCAGCCCAGCTGGGGGGGAGAATGAAAAACTGTTTTTT. This translates into CASSPAGGENEKLFF. The variable domain in full, with the rest retrieved from reference TRBV5-5 and TRBJ1-4, is DAGVTQSPTHLIKTRGQQVTLRCSPISGHKSVSWYQQVLGQGPQFIFQYYEKEERGRGNFPDRFSARQFPNYSSELNVNALLLGDSALYLCASSPAGGENEKLFFGSGTQLSVL.

This chain uses TRBV6-5 with TRBJ1-2, with D unclear. The CDR3 loop spans 12 amino acids. The V gene lost 5 bases and the J gene lost 6 bases, with 10 bases spanning the gap. Germline CDR1 reads MNHEY; CDR2 reads SVGAGI. CDR3 in DNA: TGTGCCAGCAGTCCTTCGGGAAATGGCTACACCTTC. It yields the protein CASSPSGNGYTF.

This chain links TRBV5-1 with TRBJ1-2; maybe TRBD1 (6 bases). Germline CDR1 SGHRS, CDR2 YFSETQ. This CDR3 is 14 amino acids long. Trimming removed 4 bases from V and 4 bases from J, with 14 bases in between. The CDR3 DNA follows: TGCGCCAGCAGCCAAGGACAGTGGGGCTATGGCTACACCTTC. Translating gives CASSQGQWGYGYTF.

This sequence joins TRBV19 and TRBJ2-5, with 14 bases matching TRBD2. J gave up 5 bases and V 8 bases, and 4 bases lay outside the gene matches. CDR1 and CDR2 (germline): LNHDA, SQIVND (reference sequence). The CDR3 spans 14 residues. This CDR3 is CASGGLAGVETQYF. The CDR3 DNA is TGTGCCAGTGGGGGACTAGCGGGAGTCGAGACCCAGTACTTC.

This sequence joins TRBV9 and TRBJ1-1; a weak D match, TRBD1 (5 bases). CDR3 length: 13 amino acids. Between the trimmed V and J ends, which lost 4 bases and 5 bases, there was a span of 12 bases. Per the germline V gene, CDR1 is SGDLS and CDR2 is YYNGEE. This CDR3 reads CASSPAGKTEAFF. The CDR3 nucleotides are TGTGCCAGCAGCCCCGCAGGGAAGACTGAAGCTTTCTTT.

The V gene is TRBV18, the J gene TRBJ2-1; 7 bases agree with TRBD1. CDR3 length equals 15 residues. V was pared by 3 bases and J by 3 bases, with 5 bases of the junction left unmatched. Looked up from germline, CDR1 is KGHSH and CDR2 is LQKENI. As DNA, the CDR3 is TGTGCCAGCTCACCGACAGGGTCGGGCTACAATGAGCAGTTCTTC. Protein sequence: CASSPTGSGYNEQFF.

This clone was seen just once. The J gene is TRBJ1-4, the V gene TRBV30; D is uncertain. Germline CDR1 and CDR2: GTSNPN and SVGIG (reference sequence). CDR3 length: 12 amino acids. With 1 base removed from V and 13 bases from J, the gap between germline ends came to 13 bases. The CDR3 sequence: CAWSALGSGLFF. The DNA for the CDR3 is TGTGCCTGGAGTGCCCTGGGCAGCGGACTGTTTTTT.

In its sample, this clone was seen a few times. The CDR3 protein is CASSPATGQVVIDIQYF. CDR3 sequence (DNA): TGTGCCAGCAGTCCCGCCACGGGACAGGTCGTAATAGACATTCAGTACTTC. The chain couples TRBV6-2 or TRBV6-3 to TRBJ2-4; TRBD1 matches 8 bases. Trimming removed 5 bases from V and 8 bases from J; junction bases left unmatched: 17. The CDR3 extends over 17 amino acids. Per germline, CDR1 MNHEY and CDR2 SVGEGT.

This chain links TRBV10-3 with TRBJ1-1; possible D gene TRBD1, 6 bases. Germline CDR1 reads ENHRY; CDR2 reads SYGVKD. The CDR3 has 16 residues. V lost 5 bases and J 3 bases, leaving 19 bases between the germline ends. The CDR3 region is CAISRGVGGTDTEAFF. The CDR3 DNA reads as TGTGCCATCAGTCGGGGGGTAGGGGGAACCGACACTGAAGCTTTCTTT.

The chain couples TRBV18 to TRBJ1-2; 7 positions agree with TRBD1. Germline-derived CDR1 and CDR2 are KGHSH and LQKENI. The CDR3 is 13 residues long. The ends lost 6 bases at V and 7 bases at J; junction bases unmatched: 8. The CDR3 coding sequence is TGTGCCAGCTCCGACAGGGATGAGGGTGGCTACACCTTC. Protein sequence: CASSDRDEGGYTF.

In this sample, this clone turned up once. The rearrangement joins TRBV30 to TRBJ1-4; 10 bases line up with TRBD1. Germline V lookup: CDR1 GTSNPN, CDR2 SVGIG (reference sequence). The CDR3 consists of 14 residues. Trimming cost V 1 base and J 7 bases; bases outside gene matches: 3. This CDR3 reads CAWSGTGGSEKLFF. CDR3 nucleotide sequence: TGTGCCTGGAGTGGGACAGGGGGTAGTGAAAAACTGTTTTTT.

This clone came up once. The V call is TRBV9, the J call TRBJ1-4, with TRBD1 matching over 8 bases. Germline CDR1 and CDR2: SGDLS and YYNGEE. Trimming at V came to 7 bases and at J to 0 bases, leaving 8 bases not matched to a gene. The CDR3 covers 16 residues. CDR3 sequence: CASAQGALTTNEKLFF. Here the CDR3 DNA reads TGTGCCAGCGCCCAGGGGGCCCTCACAACTAATGAAAAACTGTTTTTT.

The chain has TRBV5-4 and TRBJ1-2; possibly TRBD1 for D (6 bases). The V end lost 1 base, the J end lost 3 bases, and 7 bases lay between the germline ends. The length of the CDR3 is 13 residues. Looked up from germline, CDR1 is SGHNT and CDR2 is YYREEE (reference sequence). The CDR3, as DNA: TGTGCCAGCAGCTTGTCAGGGGACTATGGCTACACCTTC. It yields the protein CASSLSGDYGYTF. Based on the CDR3 plus reference TRBV5-4 and TRBJ1-2, the full variable domain is ETGVTQSPTHLIKTRGQQVTLRCSSQSGHNTVSWYQQALGQGPQFIFQYYREEENGRGNFPPRFSGLQFPNYSSELNVNALELDDSALYLCASSLSGDYGYTFGSGTRLTVV.

The chain uses TRBV5-4 and TRBJ2-6, with 14 nucleotides matching TRBD2. CDR3 length equals 20 residues. V shed 4 bases, J shed 2 bases, and the junction held 11 bases outside the gene matches. Germline assignment: CDR1 SGHNT and CDR2 YYREEE (reference sequence). The CDR3 DNA follows: TGTGCCAGCAGCGAGAATCTGGGACTAGCGGGGGCCCCTGGGGCCAACGTCCTGACTTTC. It codes for CASSENLGLAGAPGANVLTF.

This chain joins TRBV6-1 and TRBJ1-4; 7 nucleotides agree with TRBD1. The CDR3 contains 15 residues. The V gene's germline CDR1 is MNHNS and CDR2 SASEGT. J was trimmed by 8 bases and V by 2 bases; bases with no gene match: 8. The CDR3: CASSEMGQSKEKLFF. In nucleotides, the CDR3 is TGTGCCAGCAGTGAAATGGGACAGAGTAAAGAAAAACTGTTTTTT.

The V and J genes are TRBV3-1 (or the pseudogene TRBV3-2) and TRBJ2-1, with D uncertain. The CDR3 extends over 12 amino acids. CDR1 LGHDT and CDR2 YNNKEL come from the germline V gene (reference sequence). The V and J ends lost 1 base and 6 bases respectively, with 4 bases between them. CDR3 sequence: CASSQAGNEQFF. As DNA, the CDR3 is TGTGCCAGCAGCCAAGCCGGCAATGAGCAGTTCTTC.

The chain couples TRBV24-1 to TRBJ1-2, with D perhaps TRBD1 (5 bases). V dropped 4 bases and J dropped 8 bases, with 10 bases sitting between them. Germline-derived CDR1 and CDR2 are KGHDR and SFDVKD. The CDR3 runs to 12 residues. The chain's CDR3 is CATSDFRVGYTF. For the CDR3, the DNA is TGTGCCACCAGTGACTTCAGGGTCGGCTACACCTTC.

The J gene is TRBJ2-7, the V gene TRBV5-4; TRBD1 matches at 8 bases. CDR1 and CDR2 from the germline V gene are SGHNT and YYREEE (reference sequence). V lost 1 base and J lost 6; bases outside the gene matches: 9. CDR3 size: 15 residues. The CDR3 region is CASSLSRTGPREQYF. In DNA, the CDR3 is TGTGCCAGCAGCTTGTCCAGGACAGGGCCCCGCGAGCAGTACTTC.

V is TRBV19 and J is TRBJ2-5, with 8 nucleotides matching TRBD1. Looked up from germline, CDR1 is LNHDA and CDR2 is SQIVND (reference sequence). Germline trimming cut 3 bases from V and 9 bases from J; bases unmatched to any gene: 12. This CDR3 spans 15 amino acids. CDR3 region: CASSIGTGGFAAQYF. The CDR3 bases are TGTGCCAGTAGTATTGGCACAGGGGGTTTCGCGGCCCAGTACTTC. Looking up the rest from reference TRBV19 and TRBJ2-5 gives the full variable domain: DGGITQSPKYLFRKEGQNVTLSCEQNLNHDAMYWYRQDPGQGLRLIYYSQIVNDFQKGDIAEGYSVSREKKESFPLTVTSAQKNPTAFYLCASSIGTGGFAAQYFGPGTRLLVL.

The chain has TRBV19 and TRBJ2-7, with 11 bases identical to TRBD2. Unmatched junction bases numbered 3, after V lost 2 bases and J lost 6 bases. CDR1 LNHDA and CDR2 SQIVND come from the germline V gene (reference sequence). This CDR3 has 14 residues. The CDR3 is CASSISLAGGEQYF. CDR3 coding DNA: TGTGCCAGTAGTATATCCCTAGCGGGAGGCGAGCAGTACTTC.

CDR3 region: CASSVSSGSYNEQFF. CDR3 bases: TGTGCCAGCAGCGTCTCTAGCGGCTCCTACAATGAGCAGTTCTTC. The chain links TRBV7-2 to TRBJ2-1; TRBD2 matches 7 bases. The CDR3 is 15 residues long. With 5 bases clipped from V and 0 bases from J, the junction kept 4 bases outside the gene matches. CDR1 and CDR2 from the germline V gene are SGHTA and FQGNSA.

The J gene is TRBJ2-5, the V gene TRBV11-2; TRBD1 is a possible D gene (5 bases). Germline V gene lookup returns CDR1 SGHAT and CDR2 FQNNGV. V lost 5 bases, J lost 5 bases, and 15 bases lay in between. This CDR3 is 14 amino acids long. The CDR3 protein is CASSPGFVGETQYF. As DNA, the CDR3 is TGTGCCAGCAGCCCAGGGTTCGTAGGGGAGACCCAGTACTTC.

The chain combines TRBV18 with TRBJ1-1; the D is unclear. V lost 3 bases and J lost 4, with 15 bases in between. The length of the CDR3 is 15 residues. Germline values: CDR1 KGHSH, CDR2 LQKENI. CDR3 amino acids: CASSPGPGSGTEAFF. CDR3 coding DNA: TGTGCCAGCTCACCTGGGCCGGGGTCAGGCACTGAAGCTTTCTTT. Full variable domain (remainder filled in from reference TRBV18 and TRBJ1-1): NAGVMQNPRHLVRRRGQEARLRCSPMKGHSHVYWYRQLPEEGLKFMVYLQKENIIDESGMPKERFSAEFPKEGPSILRIQQVVRGDSAAYFCASSPGPGSGTEAFFGQGTRLTVV.

The V and J genes are TRBV7-6 and TRBJ1-1; D is undetermined. The CDR3 spans 15 residues. The V gene lost 4 bases and the J gene lost 0 bases, with 12 bases spanning the gap. CDR1 and CDR2 (germline): SGHVS, FNYEAQ. The CDR3 DNA sequence: TGTGCCAGCAGCTCCCCGGGGTCCCTGAACACTGAAGCTTTCTTT. Translating gives CASSSPGSLNTEAFF.

J is TRBJ1-6 and V is TRBV28; 9 bases match TRBD1. Germline-derived CDR1 and CDR2 are MDHEN and SYDVKM. CDR3 length equals 16 residues. V shed 7 bases, J shed 3 bases, and the junction held 7 bases outside the gene matches. CDR3 residues: CASTGQGMVYNSPLHF. The CDR3 coding sequence is TGTGCCAGCACCGGACAGGGGATGGTCTATAATTCACCCCTCCACTTT. The complete variable domain, with remaining parts taken from reference TRBV28 and TRBJ1-6, reads DVKVTQSSRYLVKRTGEKVFLECVQDMDHENMFWYRQDPGLGLRLIYFSYDVKMKEKGDIPEGYSVSREKKERFSLILESASTNQTSMYLCASTGQGMVYNSPLHFGNGTRLTVT.